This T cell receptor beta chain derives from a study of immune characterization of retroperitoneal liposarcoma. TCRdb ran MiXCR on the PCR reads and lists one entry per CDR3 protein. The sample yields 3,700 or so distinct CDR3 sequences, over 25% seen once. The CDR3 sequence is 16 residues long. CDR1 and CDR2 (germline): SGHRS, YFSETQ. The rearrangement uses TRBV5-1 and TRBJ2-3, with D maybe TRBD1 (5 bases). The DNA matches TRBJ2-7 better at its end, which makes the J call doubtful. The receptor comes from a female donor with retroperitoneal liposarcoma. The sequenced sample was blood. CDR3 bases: TGCGCCAGCAGCTTCAGGACACCAGGGTCCCCCTACGAGCAGTACTTC. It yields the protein CASSFRTPGSPYEQYF.